This passage covers 15 T cell receptor beta chains from one sample sequenced in a study of blood T cell repertoires in COVID-19. Method: immunoSEQ multiplex PCR; TCRdb's copy keeps in-frame clones and lacks some. The table shows more than 100,000 clones, with around 85% occurring only once. The source material was peripheral blood. These receptors were taken from a woman older than 75 with acute or convalescent COVID-19.

This clone showed up just a few times. In nucleotides, the CDR3 is TGTGCCAGCAGTTACTCTGGGCAGCTCTCGCCCCAGCATTTT. The encoded protein is CASSYSGQLSPQHF. V is TRBV6-2 or TRBV6-3 and J is TRBJ1-5; D unclear. The germline CDR1 and CDR2 sequences are MNHEY and SVGEGT. Trimming shortened V by 0 bases and J by 9 bases, and 12 bases separated the two germline ends. The CDR3 totals 14 residues.

The chain joins TRBV4-2 to TRBJ2-1, with TRBD2 as a possible D gene (7 bases). Germline assignment: CDR1 LGHNA and CDR2 YNFKEQ. The CDR3 covers 17 residues. The V end was cut by 0 bases, the J end by 6 bases, with 18 bases between. CDR3 sequence reads: CASSQEGRGGRINEQFF. The DNA for the CDR3 is TGTGCCAGCAGCCAAGAAGGGAGGGGGGGGCGGATCAATGAGCAGTTCTTC.

The gene calls are TRBV7-9 and TRBJ2-7, with 8 positions matching TRBD1. The CDR3 is 14 residues long. V trimming: 5 bases; J trimming: 6 bases; junction bases outside the gene matches: 9. The germline gives CDR1 SEHNR, CDR2 FQNEAQ (reference sequence). CDR3 bases: TGTGCCAGCAGCCCGCGGGACAGGCCCATCGAGCAGTACTTC. Translating gives CASSPRDRPIEQYF.

This clone showed up just a few times. This chain uses TRBV7-2 with TRBJ2-3; 12 nucleotides agree with TRBD1. J was trimmed by 7 bases and V by 5 bases; bases with no gene match: 7. Germline V gene lookup returns CDR1 SGHTA and CDR2 FQGNSA. The CDR3 has 15 amino acids. The CDR3 nucleotides are TGTGCCAGCAGCCTGGGACAGGGGGCTTCGTATACGCAGTATTTT. Translating it yields CASSLGQGASYTQYF.

V gene TRBV3-1 (or the pseudogene TRBV3-2) combines with J gene TRBJ2-7; no clear D gene. This CDR3 contains 14 residues. The germline V gene encodes CDR1 LGHDT and CDR2 YNNKEL (reference sequence). V was cut by 1 base and J by 0 bases, with 7 bases left in between. CDR3 residues: CASSQVASSYEQYF. CDR3 coding DNA: TGTGCCAGCAGCCAAGTCGCCAGCTCCTACGAGCAGTACTTC.

CDR3: CASDRDRGMEGTQYF. CDR3 DNA: TGTGCCAGCGACCGGGACAGGGGCATGGAGGGGACCCAGTACTTC. This chain links TRBV2 with TRBJ2-5; 10 bases line up with TRBD1. With 8 bases clipped from V and 7 bases from J, the junction kept 13 bases outside the gene matches. The V gene's germline CDR1 is SNHLY and CDR2 FYNNEI. The CDR3 spans 15 residues. The whole variable domain, filled in from reference TRBV2 and TRBJ2-5, reads EPEVTQTPSHQVTQMGQEVILRCVPISNHLYFYWYRQILGQKVEFLVSFYNNEISEKSEIFDDQFSVERPDGSNFTLKIRSTKLEDSAMYFCASDRDRGMEGTQYFGPGTRLLVL.

The chain combines TRBV18 with TRBJ2-7; D perhaps matches TRBD1 (6 bases). V shed 1 base and J shed 0 bases, with 16 bases lying between them. CDR1 is KGHSH, CDR2 LQKENI, per germline. The CDR3 runs to 17 residues. The CDR3: CASSPLVRTASSYEQYF. In nucleotides, the CDR3 is TGTGCCAGCTCACCACTCGTTCGGACAGCTTCCTCCTACGAGCAGTACTTC.

The rearrangement links TRBV2 to TRBJ2-3; D perhaps matches TRBD1 (6 bases). This CDR3 is 16 amino acids long. The germline gives CDR1 SNHLY, CDR2 FYNNEI. Deletions cut 7 bases from V and 6 bases from J, with 23 bases between. The CDR3: CASIGNRVRGTDTQYF. The CDR3 coding sequence is TGTGCCAGCATCGGCAACAGGGTAAGGGGTACGGATACGCAGTATTTT. Combining the CDR3 with reference TRBV2 and TRBJ2-3 gives the whole variable domain EPEVTQTPSHQVTQMGQEVILRCVPISNHLYFYWYRQILGQKVEFLVSFYNNEISEKSEIFDDQFSVERPDGSNFTLKIRSTKLEDSAMYFCASIGNRVRGTDTQYFGPGTRLTVL.

The rearrangement uses TRBV11-2 and TRBJ2-7, with TRBD1 matching 9 bases. In germline, CDR1 is SGHAT, CDR2 FQNNGV. Trimming at V came to 3 bases and at J to 3 bases, leaving 15 bases not matched to a gene. The CDR3 is made up of 18 amino acids. The CDR3 DNA reads as TGTGCCAGCAGCTTCCGACTAGCCGGGGACAGGGCTGACTACGAGCAGTACTTC. Its translation is CASSFRLAGDRADYEQYF. Complete variable domain (other parts from reference TRBV11-2 and TRBJ2-7): EAGVAQSPRYKIIEKRQSVAFWCNPISGHATLYWYQQILGQGPKLLIQFQNNGVVDDSQLPKDRFSAERLKGVDSTLKIQPAKLEDSAVYLCASSFRLAGDRADYEQYFGPGTRLTVT.

V usage is TRBV27 and J usage is TRBJ2-1, with 12 bases fitting TRBD2. The CDR3 length is 15 residues. Germline V CDR1 and CDR2: MNHEY, SMNVEV (reference sequence). V was pared by 8 bases and J by 6 bases, with 8 bases of the junction left unmatched. The CDR3 sequence is CASDRLAGVGNEQFF. As DNA, the CDR3 is TGTGCCAGCGACCGACTAGCGGGAGTTGGCAATGAGCAGTTCTTC.

The rearrangement joins TRBV18 to TRBJ1-1; unclear D gene. Trimming shortened V by 5 bases and J by 1 base, and 11 bases separated the two germline ends. CDR1 is KGHSH, CDR2 LQKENI, per germline. The CDR3 is 14 residues long. The CDR3 reads CASSAISRNTEAFF. The CDR3 nucleotides read TGTGCCAGCTCAGCCATCTCGAGGAACACTGAAGCTTTCTTT.

Only a few counts were recorded for this clone. The rearrangement links TRBV7-2 to TRBJ1-1; D not certain. Per germline, CDR1 SGHTA and CDR2 FQGNSA. The CDR3 has 17 amino acids. V gave up 1 base and J gave up 4 bases, with 19 bases separating them. CDR3 in amino acids: CASSLVRQTISGTEAFF. The CDR3 DNA is TGTGCCAGCAGCTTAGTGCGGCAGACTATAAGCGGCACTGAAGCTTTCTTT.

The V call is TRBV3-1 (or the pseudogene TRBV3-2), the J call TRBJ2-7; D remains unclear. Germline V gene lookup returns CDR1 LGHDT and CDR2 YNNKEL (reference sequence). The CDR3 runs 15 residues. V dropped 4 bases and J dropped 0 bases, with 13 bases sitting between them. As DNA, the CDR3 is TGTGCCAGCAGCCGTTCCCAGTCCGACTCCTACGAGCAGTACTTC. Translated, it gives CASSRSQSDSYEQYF.

In its sample, this clone was seen once. The chain carries TRBV6-2 or TRBV6-3 and TRBJ2-3; 13 bases agree with TRBD2. Germline V gene lookup returns CDR1 MNHEY and CDR2 SVGEGT. Unmatched junction bases numbered 8, after V lost 5 bases and J lost 6 bases. This CDR3 comprises 16 residues. CDR3 in amino acids: CASSDRLAGGWDTQYF. The CDR3 coding sequence is TGTGCCAGCAGTGACCGACTAGCGGGGGGCTGGGATACGCAGTATTTT.

This chain links TRBV27 with TRBJ1-5, with no clear D. The CDR3 runs 14 residues. With 6 bases removed from V and 6 bases from J, the gap between germline ends came to 15 bases. CDR1 is MNHEY, CDR2 SMNVEV, per germline (reference sequence). This CDR3 reads CASRGGVEGQPQHF. The CDR3, as DNA: TGTGCCAGCAGAGGCGGGGTTGAGGGTCAGCCCCAGCATTTT.